These T cell receptor beta chains were read from a single sample in a study of cytomegalovirus exposure and HLA in healthy donors. Only in-frame clones appear in the TCRdb table, and some are missing; sequencing was by immunoSEQ multiplex PCR. The table lists more than 95,000 clones, roughly 80% of them singletons. The sequenced sample was PBMCs. These TCRs come from a man aged 45-65 years in good health and CMV-seropositive. CDR3s include the opening cysteine and the closing phenylalanine or tryptophan. A D gene is named only where the DNA matches it firmly. A row's size may be missing; if present it is once, few, many or a size class.

D gene,V gene,J gene,clone size,CDR3 DNA,CDR3 protein
-,TRBV27,TRBJ2-7,-,TGTGCCAGCAGCTCCCTTTACGAGCAGTACTTC,CASSSLYEQYF
-,TRBV10-3,TRBJ1-3,few,TGTGCCATCAGAGAGGGCCCCGAGGGCCCTGGAAACACCATATATTTT,CAIREGPEGPGNTIYF
-,TRBV7-9,TRBJ2-1,-,TGTGCCAGCAGCCCCGGGGGGCCCTCCTACAATGAGCAGTTCTTC,CASSPGGPSYNEQFF
-,TRBV9,TRBJ2-3,-,TGTGCCAGCAGCGTACTAGTTGCAGATACGCAGTATTTT,CASSVLVADTQYF
TRBD1,TRBV19,TRBJ2-3,-,TGTGCCAGTAGTATAGCAGACAGGGGGCAGGCTACGCAGTATTTT,CASSIADRGQATQYF
TRBD1,TRBV2,TRBJ2-7,-,TGTGCCAGCACCTCCGGGACAGGGAAAGGGCAGTACTTC,CASTSGTGKGQYF
TRBD1,TRBV27,TRBJ1-6,-,TGTGCCAGCAGTTCACCCCCTGGACAGGTGGGAAGTTCACCCCTCCACTTT,CASSSPPGQVGSSPLHF
-,TRBV2,TRBJ2-7,-,TGTGCCAGCAGTCCCACAGGACAGCAGTACTTC,CASSPTGQQYF
TRBD1,TRBV7-2,TRBJ2-7,-,TGTGCCAGCAGCCAACAGGGGCAACTATCCTACGAGCAGTACTTC,CASSQQGQLSYEQYF
-,TRBV19,TRBJ2-5,-,TGTGCCAGTAGGAACCGGGGGGCGCGGGAGGAGACCCAGTACTTC,CASRNRGAREETQYF
-,TRBV5-1,TRBJ2-5,-,TGCGCCAGCAGCTCTACGGGGAACGCCCAAGAGACCCAGTACTTC,CASSSTGNAQETQYF
-,TRBV11-2,TRBJ2-7,-,TGTGCCAGCAGCCCGTTAACAGGTCCTTCCTACGAGCAGTACTTC,CASSPLTGPSYEQYF
-,TRBV7-3,TRBJ2-5,-,TGTGCCAGCAGCTTACGTAGTGGTGAGACCCAGTACTTC,CASSLRSGETQYF
-,TRBV5-4,TRBJ2-2,-,TGTGCCAGCAGCCCCCCGGTAACCGGGGAGCTGTTTTTT,CASSPPVTGELFF
TRBD2,TRBV11-3,TRBJ2-3,-,TGTGCCAGCAGCTCGGGACTAGCGGGAAGGGGGCGGGATACGCAGTATTTT,CASSSGLAGRGRDTQYF
TRBD1,TRBV25-1,TRBJ2-7,few,TGTGCCAGCATCCGGGACAGGGGGACCTACGAGCAGTACTTC,CASIRDRGTYEQYF
-,TRBV6-5,TRBJ2-2,-,TGTGCCAGCAGTTACGGCAGATCGAACACCGGGGAGCTGTTTTTT,CASSYGRSNTGELFF
TRBD2,TRBV6-1,TRBJ2-1,-,TGTGCCAGCAGTGTCGCCGGGACTAGCTATAACAATGAGCAGTTCTTC,CASSVAGTSYNNEQFF
-,TRBV19,TRBJ2-7,-,TGTGCCAGTAGCAGCGGACCTCCTTCTAGCGAGCAGTACTTC,CASSSGPPSSEQYF
-,TRBV7-8,TRBJ2-7,-,TGTGCCAGCAGCTTAGGGGACAACTCCTACGAGCAGTACTTC,CASSLGDNSYEQYF
TRBD1,TRBV19,TRBJ1-5,-,TGTGCCAGTAGTATAGATCACCCCCCAGGGGGGCCGGGCAATCAGCCCCAGCATTTT,CASSIDHPPGGPGNQPQHF
TRBD2,TRBV4-2,TRBJ2-5,once,TGTGCCAGCAGCCAGCCGGGACTAGCGGGAGGGAGGGAGCAGTACTTC,CASSQPGLAGGREQYF